This T cell receptor (beta chain) was recorded in a study of T cell responses to AZD1222 COVID-19 vaccine. Germline V gene data show CDR1 as SGDLS and CDR2 as YYNGEE. Trimming removed 2 bases at V and 8 bases at J, with 19 bases between. This CDR3 contains 15 residues. Method: immunoSEQ multiplex PCR; TCRdb's copy keeps in-frame clones and lacks some. The sample lists about 110,000 clones; around 88% were seen once. The chain couples TRBV9 to TRBJ1-2; D possibly corresponds to TRBD1 (6 bases). The sequenced sample was peripheral blood, obtained 28 days after the second AZD1222 dose. The sequence was collected from an adult who received the AZD1222 COVID-19 vaccine. The CDR3 loop is CASSVSGRGAQGYTF. The CDR3 DNA reads TGTGCCAGCAGCGTTTCGGGTCGGGGGGCGCAGGGCTACACCTTC.